A selection of T cell receptor beta chains follows, all from one sample in a study of shared clonotypes between healthy human individuals. TCRdb keeps only in-frame clones here, not all; method: immunoSEQ multiplex PCR. This table holds a few hundred thousand clones, around 87% found once. The sequenced sample was memory CD8+ T cells sorted from blood. These receptor sequences come from a man aged 18 to 35 in good health. CDR3s leave out the opening cysteine and the closing phenylalanine or tryptophan.

CDR3: ASSGTSGLRDTQY; V: TRBV2
CDR3: ASSLGSGTSASYEQY; V: TRBV11-2
CDR3: ASSYILDRDREKLF; V: TRBV2
CDR3: ASSGGQGTDTQY; V: TRBV2
CDR3: ASSDRSSYEQY; V: TRBV2
CDR3: ASSQMGLATNNEQF; V: TRBV4-2
CDR3: ASSQTSGGIRADTQY; V: TRBV28
CDR3: ATEERGLHPDTQY; V: TRBV13
CDR3: ASSYNMGERNEQF; V: TRBV6-5
CDR3: ASSSTEGGNQPQH; V: TRBV11-1
CDR3: ASFFRGFGNTIY; V: TRBV7-2
CDR3: ASGYEGTNEQY; V: TRBV12-5
CDR3: ASSQTIGTGQVNGYT; V: TRBV4-1
CDR3: ASIFGAAYEQY; V: TRBV6-1
CDR3: ASSSPRDRENTGELF; V: TRBV2
CDR3: ASSYSTTGRGQY; V: TRBV6-5
CDR3: ASRRGPNLSSGNTIY; V: TRBV5-6
CDR3: ASSTGHAGGEQY; V: TRBV5-1
CDR3: ASSEGRGRGYGYT; V: TRBV6-1
CDR3: ASSLSSGYEQY; V: TRBV7-9
CDR3: ASSEIREPQH; V: TRBV10-2
CDR3: ASSQEGVQF; V: TRBV4-1
CDR3: ASSLDRSSYT; V: TRBV19
CDR3: ASSTSQDRNQPQH; V: TRBV9
CDR3: AGRGRGGTDTQY; V: TRBV30
CDR3: ASSLSGAVMGNQPQH; V: TRBV27
CDR3: ASSQAISYEQY; V: TRBV4-1
CDR3: ASSSGLGYEQY; V: TRBV2
CDR3: ASSLWTTNTGELF; V: TRBV5-4
CDR3: ASSFFGRNQPQH; V: TRBV19
CDR3: ASREVSYEQY; V: TRBV7-9
CDR3: ASSLVGLAPNEQF; V: TRBV5-1
CDR3: ASSLRTGRTSSTYNEQF; V: TRBV5-1
CDR3: ASSLGQGKIHEQY; V: TRBV11-2
CDR3: ASSLESGA; V: TRBV7-9
CDR3: ASSVDGGTWGYT; V: TRBV9
CDR3: SASVEYEQY; V: TRBV29-1
CDR3: ASKEGHSSTDTQY; V: TRBV5-1
CDR3: ASQGVEDTQY; V: TRBV9
CDR3: ASSAGQGLAGVSYEQY; V: TRBV19
CDR3: ASSYSIGTYGYT; V: TRBV6-5
CDR3: SVLHHGGDVQH; V: TRBV29-1
CDR3: ASSPGRVWYEQY; V: TRBV6-5
CDR3: ASSNGDADTQY; V: TRBV4-2
CDR3: AISQDRVFHSWSNQPQH; V: TRBV10-3